Listed below are T cell receptor beta chains from one sample, sequenced in a study of blood T cell repertoires in COVID-19. TCRdb keeps only in-frame clones here, not all; method: immunoSEQ multiplex PCR. The sample lists 84,000 or so clones; almost 95% were seen once. Material for sequencing was peripheral blood. These receptors all stem from a woman aged 60 to 75 with active COVID-19. Each CDR3 is given with its conserved first and last residue. The order of the fields is D gene, clone size, V gene, J gene, CDR3 DNA, CDR3 protein. The D gene is left open where the match is weak. Size tells how often a clone was seen (once, few, many) or the class of an expanded clone, and some rows leave it out.

D: NA; size: NA; V: TRBV19; J: TRBJ1-2; DNA: TGTGCCAGTAGTATGGGGGGAAGAAACTATGGCTACACCTTC; CDR3: CASSMGGRNYGYTF
D: TRBD2; size: NA; V: TRBV7-8; J: TRBJ2-1; DNA: TGTGCCAGCAGCTCGACTAGCGGGAACAATGAGCAGTTCTTC; CDR3: CASSSTSGNNEQFF
D: NA; size: NA; V: TRBV6-5; J: TRBJ2-3; DNA: TGTGCCAGCAATCTCGGGGGCACAGATACGCAGTATTTT; CDR3: CASNLGGTDTQYF
D: NA; size: NA; V: TRBV19; J: TRBJ1-1; DNA: TGTGCCAGTAGTATAGGGGTGGACAGTGCTGAAGCTTTCTTT; CDR3: CASSIGVDSAEAFF
D: TRBD1; size: NA; V: TRBV4-1; J: TRBJ1-6; DNA: TGCGCCAGCAGCCGAGCAGGCCGGGACAGGGGGAGTAATTCACCCCTCCACTTT; CDR3: CASSRAGRDRGSNSPLHF
D: TRBD1; size: once; V: TRBV4-3; J: TRBJ2-7; DNA: TGCGCCAGCAGCCCACAGCGGGACAGGGGGACCGAGCAGTACTTC; CDR3: CASSPQRDRGTEQYF
D: NA; size: NA; V: TRBV19; J: TRBJ2-2; DNA: TGTGCCAGTAGTATTACGGGGTTCACCGGGGAGCTGTTTTTT; CDR3: CASSITGFTGELFF
D: NA; size: NA; V: TRBV19; J: TRBJ1-6; DNA: TGTGCCAGTAGCCGACAGGCGATCTATAATTCACCCCTCCACTTT; CDR3: CASSRQAIYNSPLHF
D: NA; size: NA; V: TRBV20-1; J: TRBJ2-2; DNA: TGCAGTGCTAGTTCTAGCTACAACACCGGGGAGCTGTTTTTT; CDR3: CSASSSYNTGELFF
D: NA; size: NA; V: TRBV2; J: TRBJ1-2; DNA: TGTGCCAGCAGTGAAGCGGAGGGCGCTAACTATGGCTACACCTTC; CDR3: CASSEAEGANYGYTF
D: NA; size: NA; V: TRBV11-2; J: TRBJ1-1; DNA: TGTGCCAGCAGCTTTTGGGGGCGCCGGACTGAAGCTTTCTTT; CDR3: CASSFWGRRTEAFF
D: TRBD2; size: once; V: TRBV5-4; J: TRBJ2-1; DNA: TGTGCCAGCAGCCCGGGACTAGCGGTAATCAATGAGCAGTTCTTC; CDR3: CASSPGLAVINEQFF
D: NA; size: NA; V: TRBV6-5; J: TRBJ1-2; DNA: TGTGCCAGCATCACCCAGGGTACCTACACCTTC; CDR3: CASITQGTYTF
D: TRBD2; size: NA; V: TRBV7-9; J: TRBJ2-3; DNA: TGTGCCAGCAGCTCCGGGACTAGCGGTAGCACAGATACGCAGTATTTT; CDR3: CASSSGTSGSTDTQYF
D: NA; size: NA; V: TRBV5-4; J: TRBJ1-2; DNA: TGTGCCAGCAGTGGCAGGACTAACTATGGCTACACCTTC; CDR3: CASSGRTNYGYTF
D: TRBD1; size: NA; V: TRBV6-6; J: TRBJ2-7; DNA: TGTGCCAGCAGCCCTGGGACAGGGGGCAGGTACGAGCAGTACTTC; CDR3: CASSPGTGGRYEQYF
D: NA; size: few; V: TRBV9; J: TRBJ1-2; DNA: TGTGCCAGCAGCGAAGCGGCGGGGAACTATGGCTACACCTTC; CDR3: CASSEAAGNYGYTF